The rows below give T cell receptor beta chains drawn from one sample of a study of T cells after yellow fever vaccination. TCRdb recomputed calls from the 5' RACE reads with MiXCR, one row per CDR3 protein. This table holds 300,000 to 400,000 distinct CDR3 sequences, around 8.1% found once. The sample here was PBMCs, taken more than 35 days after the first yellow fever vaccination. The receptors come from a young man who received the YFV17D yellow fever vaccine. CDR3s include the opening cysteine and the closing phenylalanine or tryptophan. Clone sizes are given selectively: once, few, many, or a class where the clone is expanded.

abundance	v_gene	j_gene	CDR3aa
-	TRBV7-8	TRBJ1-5	CASSFFLSNQPQHF
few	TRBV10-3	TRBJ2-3	CAISDWGDTQYF
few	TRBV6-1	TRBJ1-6	CASSTVLESPLHF
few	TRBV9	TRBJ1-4	CASSADSASATNEKLFF
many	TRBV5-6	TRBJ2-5	CASGGETQYF
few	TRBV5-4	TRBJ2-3	CASSLAFSTTDTQYF
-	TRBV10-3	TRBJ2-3	CAISALLTDTQYF
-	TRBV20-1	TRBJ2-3	CSARDNLDTQYF
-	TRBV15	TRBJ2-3	CATSREDPGRGADTQYF
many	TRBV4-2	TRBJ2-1	CASSQPGLNEQFF
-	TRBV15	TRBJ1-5	CATSRASDRLNQPQHF
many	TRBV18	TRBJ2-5	CASSPRGETQYF
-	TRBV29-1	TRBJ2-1	CSVEALGTSGGFGKDEQFF
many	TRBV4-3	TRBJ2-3	CASSPGLADRTDTQYF
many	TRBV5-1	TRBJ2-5	CASSLDLAGTQYF
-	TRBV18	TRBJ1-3	CASSPTRDSVGNTIYF
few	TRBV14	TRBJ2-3	CASSQERRLRISTDTQYF
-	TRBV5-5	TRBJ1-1	CASSFEVILNTEAFF
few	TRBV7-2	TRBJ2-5	CATTGSGGDGETQYF
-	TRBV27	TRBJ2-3	CASTSRQFRPSTDTQYF
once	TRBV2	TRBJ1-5	CASDTELNQPQHF
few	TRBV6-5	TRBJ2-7	CASSSYSGANYEQYF
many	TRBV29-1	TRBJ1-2	CSALGQTNYGYTF
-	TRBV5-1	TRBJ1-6	CASSLTGAWGTSPLHF
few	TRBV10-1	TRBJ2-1	CASSDTGGPGEQFF
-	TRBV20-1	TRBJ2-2	CSGVPANTGELFF
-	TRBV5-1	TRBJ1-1	CASSLVSEYTEAFF
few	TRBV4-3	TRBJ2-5	CASSQETLGGTQYF
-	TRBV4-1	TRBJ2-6	CASSLPPGQGSSNSGANVLTF
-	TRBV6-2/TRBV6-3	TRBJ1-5	CASRHGQGNQPQHF
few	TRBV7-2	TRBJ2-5	CASSLGFSPGPETQYF
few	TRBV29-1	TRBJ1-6	CSVNLGGGNSPLHF
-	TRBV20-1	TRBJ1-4	CSATRDLEANEKLFF
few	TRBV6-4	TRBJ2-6	CASSDGYRDRVPGRANVLTF
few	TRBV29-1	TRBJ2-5	CSVGSLAGETQYF
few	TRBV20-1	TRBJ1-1	CSAGRDMNTEAFF
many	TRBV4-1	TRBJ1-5	CASSQGTANQPQHF
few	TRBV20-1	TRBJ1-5	CSARDRSQGRNQPQHF
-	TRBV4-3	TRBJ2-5	CASSQEAGLAGGPKSETQYF
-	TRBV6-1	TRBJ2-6	CASSKRGSGANVLTF
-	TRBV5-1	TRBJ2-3	CASSLATGGVTDTQYF
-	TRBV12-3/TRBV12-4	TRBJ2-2	CASRPQGRTELFF
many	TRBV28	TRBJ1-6	CASRPGQSRGPLHF
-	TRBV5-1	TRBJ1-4	CASSYTGAATNEKLFF
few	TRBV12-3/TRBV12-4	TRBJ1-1	CASSLQETNTEAFF
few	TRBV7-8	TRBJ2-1	CASSFARTSGARTHEQFF
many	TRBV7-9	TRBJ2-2	CASSDGLAGGNTGELFF
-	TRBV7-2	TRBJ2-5	CASSIFRTGVYSSTF
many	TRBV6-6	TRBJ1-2	CASSRTGVGYTF
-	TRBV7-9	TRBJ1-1	CASLGIARNTEAFF
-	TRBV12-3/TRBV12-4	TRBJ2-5	CASSREVQETQYF
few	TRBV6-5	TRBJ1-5	CASSYRTDSNQPQHF
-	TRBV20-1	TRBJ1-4	CSALTGSTNEKLFF
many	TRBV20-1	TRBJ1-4	CSARATNEKLFF
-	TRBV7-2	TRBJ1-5	CASSPDSYDNQPQHF
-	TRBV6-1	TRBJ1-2	CASSTTWGSLPSYGYTF
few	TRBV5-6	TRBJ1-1	CASSWAGAEAFF